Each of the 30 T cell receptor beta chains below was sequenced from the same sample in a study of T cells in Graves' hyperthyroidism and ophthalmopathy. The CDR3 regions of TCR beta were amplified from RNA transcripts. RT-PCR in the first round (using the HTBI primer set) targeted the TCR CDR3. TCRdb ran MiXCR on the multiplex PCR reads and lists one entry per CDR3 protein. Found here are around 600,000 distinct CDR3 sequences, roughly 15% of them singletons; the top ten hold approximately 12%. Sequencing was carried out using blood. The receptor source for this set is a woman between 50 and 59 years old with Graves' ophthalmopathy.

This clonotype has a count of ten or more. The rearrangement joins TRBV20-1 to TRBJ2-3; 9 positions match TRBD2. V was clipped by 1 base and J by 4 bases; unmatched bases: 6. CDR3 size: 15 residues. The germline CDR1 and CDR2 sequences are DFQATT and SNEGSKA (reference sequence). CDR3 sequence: CSARGLAGPPDTQYF. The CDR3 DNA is TGCAGTGCTAGAGGGCTAGCGGGACCCCCAGATACGCAGTATTTT.

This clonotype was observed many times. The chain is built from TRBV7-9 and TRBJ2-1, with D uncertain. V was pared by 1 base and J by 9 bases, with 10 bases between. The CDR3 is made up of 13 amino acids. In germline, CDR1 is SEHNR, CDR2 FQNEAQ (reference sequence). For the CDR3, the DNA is TGTGCCAGCAGCTTAGGAACTGCCGGTGAGCAGTTCTTC. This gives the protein CASSLGTAGEQFF.

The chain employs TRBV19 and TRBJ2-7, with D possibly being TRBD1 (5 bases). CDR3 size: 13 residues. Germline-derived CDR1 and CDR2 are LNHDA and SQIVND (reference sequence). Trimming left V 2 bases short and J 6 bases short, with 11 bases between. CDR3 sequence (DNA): TGTGCCAGTAGTATACGCAGGGCTGGCGAGCAGTACTTC. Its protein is CASSIRRAGEQYF.

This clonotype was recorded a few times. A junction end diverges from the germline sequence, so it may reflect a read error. CDR3 sequence (DNA): TGTGCCAGTAATATAGGGACAGCATCCTCTGGAAACACCATATATTTT. Protein: CASNIGTASSGNTIYF. This rearrangement joins TRBV19 to TRBJ1-3; 7 nucleotides agree with TRBD1. The CDR3 length is 16 residues. Looked up from germline, CDR1 is LNHDA and CDR2 is SQIVND (reference sequence). Full variable domain (remainder filled in from reference TRBV19 and TRBJ1-3): DGGITQSPKYLFRKEGQNVTLSCEQNLNHDAMYWYRQDPGQGLRLIYYSQIVNDFQKGDIAEGYSVSREKKESFPLTVTSAQKNPTAFYLCASNIGTASSGNTIYFGEGSWLTVV.

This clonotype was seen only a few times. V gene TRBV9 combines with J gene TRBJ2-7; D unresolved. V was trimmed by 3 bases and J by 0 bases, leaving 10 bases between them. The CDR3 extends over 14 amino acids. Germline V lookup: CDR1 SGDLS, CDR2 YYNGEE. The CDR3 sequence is CASSGQQSSYEQYF. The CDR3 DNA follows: TGTGCCAGCAGCGGCCAACAGAGCTCCTACGAGCAGTACTTC.

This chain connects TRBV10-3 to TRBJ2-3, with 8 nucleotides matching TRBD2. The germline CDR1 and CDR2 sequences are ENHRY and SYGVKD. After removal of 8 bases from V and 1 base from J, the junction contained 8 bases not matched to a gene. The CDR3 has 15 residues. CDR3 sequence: CAIGGGSGGTDTQYF. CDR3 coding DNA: TGTGCCATCGGGGGGGGTAGCGGGGGCACAGATACGCAGTATTTT.

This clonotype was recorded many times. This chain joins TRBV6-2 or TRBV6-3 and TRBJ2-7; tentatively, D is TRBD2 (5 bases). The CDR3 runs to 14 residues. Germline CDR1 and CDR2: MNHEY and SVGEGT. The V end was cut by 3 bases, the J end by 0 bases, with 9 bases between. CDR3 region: CASSYIGNSYEQYF. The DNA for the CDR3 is TGTGCCAGCAGTTATATCGGGAACTCCTACGAGCAGTACTTC.

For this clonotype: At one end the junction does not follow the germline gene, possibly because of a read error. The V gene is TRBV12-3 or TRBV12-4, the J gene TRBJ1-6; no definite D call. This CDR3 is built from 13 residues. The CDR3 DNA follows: TGTGCCAGCAGTTTGTTAGGGAATTCATCCCTCCACTTT. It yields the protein CASSLLGNSSLHF.

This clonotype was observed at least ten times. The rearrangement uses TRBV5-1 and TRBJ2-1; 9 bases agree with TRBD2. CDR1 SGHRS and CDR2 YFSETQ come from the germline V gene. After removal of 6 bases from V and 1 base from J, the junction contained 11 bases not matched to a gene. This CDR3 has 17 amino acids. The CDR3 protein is CASNVGLAGLSYNEQFF. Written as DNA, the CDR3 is TGCGCCAGCAATGTCGGGCTAGCGGGACTTTCCTACAATGAGCAGTTCTTC.

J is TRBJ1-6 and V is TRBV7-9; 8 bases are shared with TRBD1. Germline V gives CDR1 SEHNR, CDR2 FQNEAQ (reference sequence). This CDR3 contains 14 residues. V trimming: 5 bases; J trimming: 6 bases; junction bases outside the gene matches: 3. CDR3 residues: CASSETGGNSPLHF. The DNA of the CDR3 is TGTGCCAGCAGCGAAACAGGGGGTAATTCACCCCTCCACTTT. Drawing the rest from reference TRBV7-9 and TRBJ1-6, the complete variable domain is DTGVSQNPRHKITKRGQNVTFRCDPISEHNRLYWYRQTLGQGPEFLTYFQNEAQLEKSRLLSDRFSAERPKGSFSTLEIQRTEQGDSAMYLCASSETGGNSPLHFGNGTRLTVT.

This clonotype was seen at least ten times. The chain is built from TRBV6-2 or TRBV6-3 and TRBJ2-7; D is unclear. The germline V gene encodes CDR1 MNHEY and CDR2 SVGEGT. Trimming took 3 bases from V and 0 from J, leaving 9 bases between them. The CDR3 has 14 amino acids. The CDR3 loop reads CASSYTPDSYEQYF. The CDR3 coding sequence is TGTGCCAGCAGTTATACGCCCGACTCCTACGAGCAGTACTTC.

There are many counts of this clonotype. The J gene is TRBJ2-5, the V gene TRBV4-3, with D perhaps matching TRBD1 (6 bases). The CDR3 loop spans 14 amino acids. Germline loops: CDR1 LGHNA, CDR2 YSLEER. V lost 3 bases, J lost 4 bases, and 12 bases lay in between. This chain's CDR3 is CASSQAQGLETQYF. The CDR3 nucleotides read TGCGCCAGCAGCCAGGCACAGGGTTTAGAGACCCAGTACTTC.

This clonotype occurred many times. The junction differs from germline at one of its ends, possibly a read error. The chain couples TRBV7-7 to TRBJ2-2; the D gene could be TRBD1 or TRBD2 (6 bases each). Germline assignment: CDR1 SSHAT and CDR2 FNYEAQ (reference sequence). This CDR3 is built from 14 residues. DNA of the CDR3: TGTGCTAGCAGCTTTGACAGGAGGGCTGGGGAGCTGTTTTTT. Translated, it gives CASSFDRRAGELFF.

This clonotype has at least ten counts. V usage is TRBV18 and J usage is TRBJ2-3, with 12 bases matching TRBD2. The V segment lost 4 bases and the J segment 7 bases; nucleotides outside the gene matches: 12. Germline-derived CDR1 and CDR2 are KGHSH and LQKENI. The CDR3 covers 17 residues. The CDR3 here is CASSRPGLAGVGNTQYF. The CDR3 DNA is TGTGCCAGCTCACGGCCGGGACTAGCGGGTGTTGGAAATACGCAGTATTTT.

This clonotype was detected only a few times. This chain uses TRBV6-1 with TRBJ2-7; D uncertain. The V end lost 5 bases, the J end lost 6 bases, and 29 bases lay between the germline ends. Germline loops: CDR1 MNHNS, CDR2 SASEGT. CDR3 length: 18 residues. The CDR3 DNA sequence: TGTGCCAGCAGTAGGTCAGACGGCCCCTTAAGCACCTATTTCGAGCAGTACTTC. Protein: CASSRSDGPLSTYFEQYF.

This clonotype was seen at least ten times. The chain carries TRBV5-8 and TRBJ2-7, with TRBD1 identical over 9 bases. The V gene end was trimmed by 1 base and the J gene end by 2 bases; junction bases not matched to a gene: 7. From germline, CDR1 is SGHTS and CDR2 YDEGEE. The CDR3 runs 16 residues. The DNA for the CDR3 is TGTGCCAGCAGCTTGCATCAGGGACAGGGCCCCTACGAGCAGTACTTC. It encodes CASSLHQGQGPYEQYF.

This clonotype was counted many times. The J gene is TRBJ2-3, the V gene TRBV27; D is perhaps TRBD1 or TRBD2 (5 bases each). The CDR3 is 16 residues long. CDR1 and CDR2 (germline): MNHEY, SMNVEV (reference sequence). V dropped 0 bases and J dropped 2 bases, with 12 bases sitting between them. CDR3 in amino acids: CASSLSPTAVTDTQYF. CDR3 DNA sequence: TGTGCCAGCAGTTTATCCCCGACAGCGGTCACAGATACGCAGTATTTT.

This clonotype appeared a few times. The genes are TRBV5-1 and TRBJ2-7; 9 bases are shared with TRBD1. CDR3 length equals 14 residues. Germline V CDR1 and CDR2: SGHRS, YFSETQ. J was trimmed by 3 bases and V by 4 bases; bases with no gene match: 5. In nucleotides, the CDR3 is TGCGCCAGCAGCATTACAGGGGGCAACTACGAGCAGTACTTC. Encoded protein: CASSITGGNYEQYF.

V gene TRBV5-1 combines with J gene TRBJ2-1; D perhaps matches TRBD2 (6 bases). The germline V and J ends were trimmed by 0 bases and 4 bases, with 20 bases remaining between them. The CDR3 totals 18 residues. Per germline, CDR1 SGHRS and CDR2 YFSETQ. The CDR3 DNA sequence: TGCGCCAGCAGCTTGGCCTGGAAGGACTATTCGTCGTACAATGAGCAGTTCTTC. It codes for CASSLAWKDYSSYNEQFF.

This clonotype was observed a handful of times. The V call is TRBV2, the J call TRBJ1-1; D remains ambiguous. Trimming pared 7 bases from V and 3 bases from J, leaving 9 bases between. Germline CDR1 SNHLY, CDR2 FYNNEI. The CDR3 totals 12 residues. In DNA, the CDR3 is TGTGCCAGCATGGGGTTGGACACTGAAGCTTTCTTT. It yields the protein CASMGLDTEAFF. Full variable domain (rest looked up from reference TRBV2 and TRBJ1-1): EPEVTQTPSHQVTQMGQEVILRCVPISNHLYFYWYRQILGQKVEFLVSFYNNEISEKSEIFDDQFSVERPDGSNFTLKIRSTKLEDSAMYFCASMGLDTEAFFGQGTRLTVV.

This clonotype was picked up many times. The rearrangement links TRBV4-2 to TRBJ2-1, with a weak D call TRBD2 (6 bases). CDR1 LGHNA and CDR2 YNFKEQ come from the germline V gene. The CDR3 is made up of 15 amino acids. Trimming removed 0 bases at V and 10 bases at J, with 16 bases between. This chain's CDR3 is CASSQDSLAGPEQFF. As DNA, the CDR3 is TGTGCCAGCAGCCAAGATTCGCTCGCGGGACCAGAGCAGTTCTTC.

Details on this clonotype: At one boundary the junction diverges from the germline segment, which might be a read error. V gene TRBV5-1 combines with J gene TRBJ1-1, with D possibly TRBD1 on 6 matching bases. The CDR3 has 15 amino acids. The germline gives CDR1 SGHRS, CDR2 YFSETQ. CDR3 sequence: CTSSWGGRGNTEAFF. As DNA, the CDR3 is TGCACCAGCAGCTGGGGGGGGCGCGGGAACACTGAAGCTTTCTTT.

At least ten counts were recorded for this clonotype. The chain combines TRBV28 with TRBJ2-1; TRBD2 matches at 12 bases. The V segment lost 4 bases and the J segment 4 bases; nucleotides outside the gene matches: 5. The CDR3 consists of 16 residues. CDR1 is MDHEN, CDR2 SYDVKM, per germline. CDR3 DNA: TGTGCCAGCAGTTCACGGACTAGCGGGATGTACAATGAGCAGTTCTTC. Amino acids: CASSSRTSGMYNEQFF.

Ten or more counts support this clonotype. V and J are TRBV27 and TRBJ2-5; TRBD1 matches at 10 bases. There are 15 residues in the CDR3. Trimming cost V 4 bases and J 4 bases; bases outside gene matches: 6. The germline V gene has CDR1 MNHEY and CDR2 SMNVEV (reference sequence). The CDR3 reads CASSSGQGGPETQYF. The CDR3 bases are TGTGCCAGCAGTTCCGGACAGGGGGGGCCAGAGACCCAGTACTTC.

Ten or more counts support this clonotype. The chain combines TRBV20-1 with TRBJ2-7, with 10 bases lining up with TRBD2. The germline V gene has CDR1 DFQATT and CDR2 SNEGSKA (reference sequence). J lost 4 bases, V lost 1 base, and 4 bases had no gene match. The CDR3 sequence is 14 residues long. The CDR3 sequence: CSARVPSGSYEQYF. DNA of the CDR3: TGCAGTGCTAGAGTACCTAGCGGGAGTTACGAGCAGTACTTC.

The CDR3 protein is CATSGTEKFQETQYF. The CDR3 nucleotides are TGTGCCACCAGTGGGACAGAGAAATTTCAAGAGACCCAGTACTTC. The chain recombines TRBV24-1 with TRBJ2-5, with D possibly matching TRBD1 (6 bases). The CDR3 has 15 amino acids. Per germline, CDR1 KGHDR and CDR2 SFDVKD. Trimming stripped 5 bases from V and 2 bases from J, with 14 bases between.

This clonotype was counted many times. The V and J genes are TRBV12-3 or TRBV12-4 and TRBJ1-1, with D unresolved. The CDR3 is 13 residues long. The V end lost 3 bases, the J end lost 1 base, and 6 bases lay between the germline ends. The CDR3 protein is CASSFWSNTEAFF. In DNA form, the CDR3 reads TGTGCCAGCAGTTTTTGGTCGAACACTGAAGCTTTCTTT.

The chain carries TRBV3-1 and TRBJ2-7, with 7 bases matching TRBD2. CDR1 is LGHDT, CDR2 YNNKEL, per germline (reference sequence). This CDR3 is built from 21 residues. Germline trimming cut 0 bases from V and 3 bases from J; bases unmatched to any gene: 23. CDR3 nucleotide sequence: TGTGCCAGCAGCCAAGAGACCAACCCAAAGGGGCGAGCGGGAAATCTCTACGAGCAGTACTTC. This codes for CASSQETNPKGRAGNLYEQYF.

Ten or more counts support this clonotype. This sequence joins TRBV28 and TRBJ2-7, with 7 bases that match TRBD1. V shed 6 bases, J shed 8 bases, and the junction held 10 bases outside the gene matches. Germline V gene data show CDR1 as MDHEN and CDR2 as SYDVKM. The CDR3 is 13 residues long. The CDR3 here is CASSRGQAEKQYF. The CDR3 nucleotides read TGTGCCAGCAGCAGAGGACAGGCGGAAAAGCAGTACTTC.

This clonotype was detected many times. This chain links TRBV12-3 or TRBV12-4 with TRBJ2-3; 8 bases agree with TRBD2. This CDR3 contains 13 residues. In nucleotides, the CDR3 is TGTGCTACCGGGACTAGGGGGACAGATACGCAGTATTTT. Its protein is CATGTRGTDTQYF.